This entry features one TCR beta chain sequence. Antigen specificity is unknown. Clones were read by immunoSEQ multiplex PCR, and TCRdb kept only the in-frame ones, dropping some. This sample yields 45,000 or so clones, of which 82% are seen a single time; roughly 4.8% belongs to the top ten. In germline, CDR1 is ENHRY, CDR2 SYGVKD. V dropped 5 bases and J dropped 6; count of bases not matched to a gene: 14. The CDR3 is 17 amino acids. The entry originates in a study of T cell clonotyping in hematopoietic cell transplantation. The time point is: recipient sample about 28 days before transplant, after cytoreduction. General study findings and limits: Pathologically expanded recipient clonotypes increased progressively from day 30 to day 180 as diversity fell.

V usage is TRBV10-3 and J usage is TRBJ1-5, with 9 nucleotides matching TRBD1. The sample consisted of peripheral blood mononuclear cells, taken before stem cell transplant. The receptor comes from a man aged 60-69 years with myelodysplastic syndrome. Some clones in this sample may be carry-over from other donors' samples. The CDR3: CAISSEIGQGPGQPQHF. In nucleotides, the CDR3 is TGTGCCATCAGTTCCGAAATAGGACAGGGGCCCGGTCAGCCCCAGCATTTT.